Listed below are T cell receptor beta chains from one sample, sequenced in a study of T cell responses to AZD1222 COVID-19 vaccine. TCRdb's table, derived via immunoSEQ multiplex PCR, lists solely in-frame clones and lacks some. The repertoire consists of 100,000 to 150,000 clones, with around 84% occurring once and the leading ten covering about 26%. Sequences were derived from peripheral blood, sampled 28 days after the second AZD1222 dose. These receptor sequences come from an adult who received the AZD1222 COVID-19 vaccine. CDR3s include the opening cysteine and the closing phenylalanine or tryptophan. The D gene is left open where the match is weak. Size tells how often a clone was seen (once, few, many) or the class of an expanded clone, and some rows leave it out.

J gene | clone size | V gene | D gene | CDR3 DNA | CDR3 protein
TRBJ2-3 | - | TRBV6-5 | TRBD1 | TGTGCCAGCAGTTCCCGGGACAGGGGCCCAGATACGCAGTATTTT | CASSSRDRGPDTQYF
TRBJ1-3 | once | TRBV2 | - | TGTGCCAGCAGTGAAGGCAGGATCTCTGGAAACACCATATATTTT | CASSEGRISGNTIYF
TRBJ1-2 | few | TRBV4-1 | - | TGCGCCAGCAGCCAAGATGGACTTGGCTACACCTTC | CASSQDGLGYTF
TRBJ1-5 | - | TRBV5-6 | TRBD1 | TGTGCCAGCAGCCTACAGGGGGCTTACGGTGGTCAGCCCCAGCATTTT | CASSLQGAYGGQPQHF
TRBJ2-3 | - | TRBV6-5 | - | TGTGCCAGCAGAACGACTAGATTCCGTCCAGATACGCAGTATTTT | CASRTTRFRPDTQYF
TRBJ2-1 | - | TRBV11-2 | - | TGTGCCAGCGGCCCTTGGACCGATTACAATGAGCAGTTCTTC | CASGPWTDYNEQFF
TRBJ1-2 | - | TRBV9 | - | TGTGCCAGCAGCCCAGAGGGCAGCTTCCGTGGAGGCTACACCTTC | CASSPEGSFRGGYTF
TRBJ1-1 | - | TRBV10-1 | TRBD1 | TGCGCCAGCGGGAGGGGACAGCTGAACACTGAAGCTTTCTTT | CASGRGQLNTEAFF
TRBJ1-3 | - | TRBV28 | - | TGTGCCAGCAGTCCTTCGGACAACTCTGGAAACACCATATATTTT | CASSPSDNSGNTIYF
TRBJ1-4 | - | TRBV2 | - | TGTGCCAGCAGGGCGGAGGATGAAAAACTGTTTTTT | CASRAEDEKLFF
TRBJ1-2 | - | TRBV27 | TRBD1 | TGTGCCAGCAGTTTGTTGACAGGGGGGTATCTCTATGGCTACACCTTC | CASSLLTGGYLYGYTF
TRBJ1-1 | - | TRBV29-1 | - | TGCAGCGTTGGTAGTGGGGATGGCACTGAAGCTTTCTTT | CSVGSGDGTEAFF
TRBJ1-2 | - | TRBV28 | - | TGTGCCAGCAGCACACAGGGCCCGTATGGCTACACCTTC | CASSTQGPYGYTF
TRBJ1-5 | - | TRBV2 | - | TGTGCCAGCGACTGGAGCAATCAGCCCCAGCATTTT | CASDWSNQPQHF
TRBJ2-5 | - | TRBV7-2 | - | TGTGCCAGCAGCTGGGGGGTAGAGACCCAGTACTTC | CASSWGVETQYF
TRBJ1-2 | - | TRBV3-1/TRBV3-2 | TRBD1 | TGTGCCAGCAGCCACAGACAGGGGTATGGCTACACCTTC | CASSHRQGYGYTF
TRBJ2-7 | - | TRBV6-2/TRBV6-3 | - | TGTGCCAGCAGTTACGGAGGGGTTCTAGCCTACGAGCAGTACTTC | CASSYGGVLAYEQYF
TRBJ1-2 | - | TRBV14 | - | TGTGCCAGCAGCCAAGGCCAGGGGATATACTATGGCTACACCTTC | CASSQGQGIYYGYTF
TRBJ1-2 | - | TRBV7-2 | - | TGTGCCAGCAGCCTGGGTTTGGGGGGCTACTATGGCTACACCTTC | CASSLGLGGYYGYTF
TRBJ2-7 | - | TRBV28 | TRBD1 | TGTGCCACCTGCCTAGGGACAGGCTACGAGCAGTACTTC | CATCLGTGYEQYF
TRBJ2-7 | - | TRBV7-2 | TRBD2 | TGTGCCAGCAGCGGTGGTGTGCGGGGGGGCTTTAAGAGGTACGAGCAGTACTTC | CASSGGVRGGFKRYEQYF
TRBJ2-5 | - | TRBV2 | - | TGTGCCAGCAGTGAACCCCCCTTGCCCGATAAGGTCCAAGAGACCCAGTACTTC | CASSEPPLPDKVQETQYF
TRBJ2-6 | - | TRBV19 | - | TGTGCCAGTAGGGAGAGGGCCGCGACCTCTGGGGCCAACGTCCTGACTTTC | CASRERAATSGANVLTF
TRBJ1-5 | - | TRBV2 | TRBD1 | TGTGCCAGCAGGGCCGACAGGGTTGGGCCCCAGCATTTT | CASRADRVGPQHF
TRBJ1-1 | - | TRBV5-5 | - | TGTGCCAGCAGCTTGGTGCAGGGTCTAGGAGCTTTCTTT | CASSLVQGLGAFF
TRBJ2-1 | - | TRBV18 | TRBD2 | TGTGCCAGCTCACCAAGGCGGCCGGGACTAGCGGATCTTAGCTCCTACAATGAGCAGTTCTTC | CASSPRRPGLADLSSYNEQFF
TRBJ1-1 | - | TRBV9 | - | TGTGCCAGCAGCGCTATTTGGGGGCTAAGGATGAACACTGAAGCTTTCTTT | CASSAIWGLRMNTEAFF
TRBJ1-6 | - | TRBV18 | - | TGTGCCAGCTCACCTTCCCAGGGAAGCTCCTATAATTCACCCCTCCACTTT | CASSPSQGSSYNSPLHF
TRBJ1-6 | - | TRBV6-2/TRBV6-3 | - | TGTGCCAGCAGCCCTTCCTCCGGACATCTCCCGTATCCCCTCCACTTT | CASSPSSGHLPYPLHF
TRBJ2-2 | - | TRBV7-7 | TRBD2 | TGTGCTAGCAGCCCCCGGGGGGGGCCGAACACCGGGGAGCTGTTTTTT | CASSPRGGPNTGELFF